This T cell receptor (beta chain) comes out of a study of cytomegalovirus exposure and HLA in healthy donors (TCRdb year 2017). The study in broad terms: An earlier analysis of some 600 of the donors reported about 300 Gb of sequence data and some 110 million unique TCR beta sequences obtained from 180 million or so T cells. The study used immunosequencing to profile the T cell repertoires of under 700 subjects and linked those repertoires to cytomegalovirus serostatus. Donor age, sex, ethnicity and CMV serostatus were compiled together with the repertoire data. The genetic ancestry cluster associated with self-reported Caucasian donors included about four fifths of the 350 to 500 genotyped donors. The study combined high-throughput TCR immunosequencing, statistical association of individual TCRs with disease status, and machine learning to predict cytomegalovirus infection status. In addition to the first cohort of around 670 subjects, a separate validation cohort of approximately 120 different subjects was used. Every repertoire in the discovery cohort had been generated on one and the same sequencing platform. Because of strong linkage in the cohort, four to six DR-DQ haplotypes were treated as single units for association and clustering. In the later analysis, no new phenotypic data were used to find candidate immune exposures; instead, reliance was placed on TCR beta sequences and their occurrence across donors. An early release that covered some 630 HLA-typed donors contained approximately 300 gigabases of sequencing data and 65 million to 100 million unique TCR sequences. A later genetic analysis took genome-wide SNP genotypes for about three fifths of the 666 donors and used that subset as a discovery cohort. An earlier analysis of approximately 580 of the donors used high-throughput TCR beta sequencing to judge whether each TCR beta V gene segment behaved as functional or pseudogenic. The aim of the study was to test whether cataloging public T cell receptors could identify signatures of past pathogen exposure. The number of typed donors differed by locus: about 620-640 for A, B, C, DRB1 and DQB1; 500 to 550 for DQA1; about 600 for DPA1; and around 470 for DPB1. To study patterns of TCR occurrence, a later analysis re-analyzed previously published TCR beta repertoires from around 660 donors and added high-resolution HLA genotyping. On average, about 240,000 unique TCR beta nucleotide sequences were sequenced per donor among 350 to 400 genotyped donors of the cohort, with roughly 18% of those sequences being non-productive. HLA typing included class I and class II loci at four-digit resolution.

In total, 600 or so healthy bone marrow donors made up the cohort. At the time of sampling, every cohort member was nominally healthy, though immune exposures that went unrecorded were likely present. The donor was CMV seronegative and was included in the group of 352 seronegative cohort members. A peripheral blood sample was collected from each donor, and TCR beta sequencing was performed on peripheral blood mononuclear cells. The Qiagen DNeasy Blood Extraction Kit was used to extract genomic DNA from the blood cell samples. The CDR3 runs 17 amino acids, cysteine and phenylalanine included. Only the CDR3 part of the read is kept: 51 bases, read in frame from the first base. From a lookup of the germline V gene, CDR1 and CDR2 are SGHRS and YFSETQ. The junction shows trimming of 7 bases on V and 5 bases on J, and the gene matches do not reach 17 bases of it. General study outcomes and caveats: The presence/absence analyses assumed that sequencing depth was roughly uniform across donors, and that assumption may not be true. While some public TCRs were present in many individuals, most TCR sequences turned up only very rarely across donors. A few of the identified cytomegalovirus-associated TCR beta chains were confirmed in vitro to be specific for cytomegalovirus antigens. Because counts were too low, more than 15 rarely observed V segments, including chromosome 9 orphons, were left out of the earlier analysis of some 640 of the donors. CMV serostatus was the only immune exposure information available for the cohort. In an earlier analysis of some 540 of the donors, most TCR beta V segments appeared in productive rearrangements about 87% or about 30% of the time, broadly matching IMGT annotations. A cluster of highly shared sequence variants was judged likely to represent a technical artifact of the sequencing pipeline. Most CMV-associated TCR beta chains appeared to be HLA-restricted in a later analysis, and the HLA associations seemed to be driven largely by CMV exposure. A later analysis found that HLA-associated TCR beta chains were more clonally expanded and had lower generation probabilities than equally common non-associated chains. Linkage disequilibrium might explain the correlated functional status among segregating V segments, but an unknown experimental factor could not be ruled out. The classifier was reported to diagnose cytomegalovirus status with high specificity and sensitivity in both the original and validation cohorts. In a later genetic analysis, fewer N-insertions in productive TCRs were reported among donors in an Asian-associated ancestry cluster than the roughly 700-donor mean. A further reported finding was that TCR beta sequences accurately predicted the HLA-A and HLA-B alleles for most subjects in the first cohort. The authors suggested that the approach could potentially be extended to other disease states and immunological phenotypes. According to a later analysis, parvovirus B19, influenza, CMV and Epstein-Barr virus appeared linked to several top co-occurrence clusters. The study listed 164 TCR beta chains as associated with cytomegalovirus. Because HLA typing was missing for some donors at each locus, association tests included only the typed subset. In this cohort, only TCR beta chains were sequenced, and detectable features were limited by the absence of alpha or paired-chain data. In a later analysis, TCR association rates were found to vary across HLA loci, with the most associated TCRs seen for DRB1 alleles and the fewest for HLA-C alleles. In a later analysis, around 17,000 TCR beta sequences were associated with specific HLA alleles at a false discovery rate of 0.05. Some IMGT-functional V segments, including TRBV6-2 and TRBV6-3, could not be distinguished by the 87-base-pair reads and were therefore excluded. An association between a missense DCLRE1C variant and V-gene and J-gene trimming of TCR beta chains was found in a later genetic analysis and replicated in an independent cohort. Strong co-occurrence of HLA alleles, especially DR and DQ, made assigning TCR associations to individual alleles difficult.

The library was produced with the immunoSEQ multiplex PCR assay. The multiplex PCR relied on a mix of 60 forward primers for TCR Vbeta segments and 13 reverse primers for TCR Jbeta segments. The CDR3 region of rearranged TCR beta genes was amplified from genomic DNA by a multiplex PCR assay. Amplified TCR beta libraries were sequenced as 87-base-pair reads on the Illumina HiSeq System. In the original analysis: A later analysis tallied 75 million to 95 million unique TCR beta chains across the 666 repertoires, and some 10 million of those chains were shared by two or more donors. Raw reads were error-corrected and collapsed into unique sequences by a nearest-neighbor algorithm in which closely related sequences were merged to remove PCR and sequencing errors. Alignment of CDR3 sequences to IMGT reference sequences was used to assign V, D and J gene segments. For a sequence to be retained, a match of at least six nucleotides was required to both a V gene segment and a J gene segment. A rearrangement was called productive if the CDR3 had no stop codons and remained in frame with V and J, and every other rearrangement was called non-productive. CDR3 was defined by IMGT convention, running from the second conserved V-encoded cysteine to the conserved J-encoded phenylalanine. The earlier analysis of fewer than 700 of the donors excluded sequences that lacked an unambiguous match to a single V gene segment. An earlier analysis of 587 of the donors called V segments functional above 56.7% productive rearrangements and segregating when the between-donor standard deviation exceeded 5%. A statistical classification framework was built to diagnose cytomegalovirus status from the catalog of TCR beta chain sequences. In a later analysis, V and J genes were assigned by comparing TCR nucleotide sequences against IMGT/GENE-DB human TR gene sequences. The TCRdist pipeline was used in a later analysis to assign CDR3 sequences and most-parsimonious VDJ recombination scenarios. A later analysis defined each TCR beta chain by its CDR3 amino acid sequence plus V-gene family, and excluded reads lacking a unique V-gene family. To address suspected cross-contamination and a sequencing artifact, a later analysis removed roughly 640 highly shared, low-generation-probability nucleotide sequences. For each public chain, a later analysis derived a clonal expansion index from normalized ranks of inferred template counts within each repertoire. In a later analysis, generation probabilities were computed with a VDJ recombination model fitted to out-of-frame rearrangements, and the resulting probabilities were checked against IGoR. A later analysis scored TCR-TCR, TCR-HLA and TCR-CMV co-occurrence with hypergeometric tests, applying a repertoire-size bias correction to TCR pairs. To estimate false discovery rates, a later analysis permuted the HLA or CMV assignments 20 times. In a later analysis, co-occurring TCRs were grouped with DBSCAN, and TCRdist sequence similarity was added when clustering was performed within HLA-allele-positive subsets. Co-occurrence clustering excluded repertoires with fewer than 30,000 or more than 120,000 public chains, plus five with anomalous nucleotide sharing. Here the immuneACCESS table is served through TCRdb, limited to in-frame sequences with V and J called. Missing clones are a known gap in these copies; in checked studies unresolved V genes cover under half, and the rest lacks a known reason. The V and J calls and the clone size are those of that table, but D and trimming were determined from the DNA. The sample contains over 150,000 clones, 80% to 85% of them found a single time. Together, the top ten hold around 0.41% of the sample.

With regard to this clone: Its antigen specificity is not known. No quality values exist for individual bases; no much larger clone is one base distant.

The sequence derives from a boy aged 2 to 9 in good health and CMV-seronegative. The sequence is built from TRBV5-1 and TRBJ2-1; 8 central nucleotides agree with TRBD2. What was sequenced was PBMCs. The CDR3 protein sequence reads: CASAPGGGADNNNEQFF. At the DNA level, the sequence is TGCGCCAGCGCTCCGGGAGGGGGGGCAGACAATAACAATGAGCAGTTCTTC.